This entry lists 29 T cell receptor beta chains sequenced from one sample in a study of T cell responses to AZD1222 COVID-19 vaccine. Sequencing used immunoSEQ multiplex PCR; TCRdb keeps in-frame clones, though not all of them. This sample has about 140,000 clones, with approximately 88% found just once. Sequencing was performed on peripheral blood, taken on day 0 of AZD1222 vaccination. The receptors were gathered from an adult in good health.

This chain connects TRBV5-4 to TRBJ1-1; perhaps TRBD1 as D (6 bases). CDR3 length: 15 residues. The V and J ends lost 2 bases and 0 bases respectively, with 11 bases between them. Germline CDR1 SGHNT, CDR2 YYREEE (reference sequence). CDR3 residues: CASSLQGTLNTEAFF. The CDR3 DNA is TGTGCCAGCAGCTTACAGGGAACCTTGAACACTGAAGCTTTCTTT.

This chain uses TRBV7-2 with TRBJ2-7; 10 bases agree with TRBD2. The CDR3 covers 16 residues. Germline V gives CDR1 SGHTA, CDR2 FQGNSA. CDR3 sequence (DNA): TGTGTTGGTGGGCCTCAACTAGCGGGGAAACCCTACGAGCAGTACTTC. It translates to CVGGPQLAGKPYEQYF.

The V and J genes are TRBV11-2 and TRBJ2-4; 9 nucleotides line up with TRBD2. This CDR3 is built from 15 residues. With 2 bases clipped from V and 1 base from J, the junction kept 0 bases outside the gene matches. Germline CDR1 SGHAT, CDR2 FQNNGV. The CDR3 coding sequence is TGTGCCAGCAGCTTAACTAGCGGGGCCAAAAACATTCAGTACTTC. Its protein product is CASSLTSGAKNIQYF. The full variable domain, rest sourced from reference TRBV11-2 and TRBJ2-4, is EAGVAQSPRYKIIEKRQSVAFWCNPISGHATLYWYQQILGQGPKLLIQFQNNGVVDDSQLPKDRFSAERLKGVDSTLKIQPAKLEDSAVYLCASSLTSGAKNIQYFGAGTRLSVL.

CDR3 DNA: TGTGCCAGCAGCTTATGGGGGCCCGAGGCTTTCTTT. It yields the protein CASSLWGPEAFF. The V and J genes are TRBV7-2 and TRBJ1-1; TRBD1 might be the D (6 bases). The CDR3 is 12 amino acids. From germline, CDR1 is SGHTA and CDR2 FQGNSA. V shed 2 bases and J shed 11 bases, with 12 bases lying between them.

The chain links TRBV13 to TRBJ1-2; no clear D gene. The CDR3 consists of 12 residues. The V gene's germline CDR1 is PRHDT and CDR2 FYEKMQ (reference sequence). The V end was cut by 6 bases, the J end by 4 bases, with 9 bases between. The CDR3 DNA reads as TGTGCCAGCAGTTCAGGATCCTATGGCTACACCTTC. Its translation is CASSSGSYGYTF.

The CDR3, as DNA: TGTGCCAGCAGCTTCACAGGGGGGAAGGGAGCTTTCTTT. Translation gives CASSFTGGKGAFF. The rearrangement uses TRBV3-1 (or the pseudogene TRBV3-2) and TRBJ1-1; TRBD1 matches 8 bases. The CDR3 covers 13 residues. In germline, CDR1 is LGHDT, CDR2 YNNKEL (reference sequence). V shed 5 bases, J shed 10 bases, and the junction held 9 bases outside the gene matches.

The chain has TRBV25-1 and TRBJ2-5, with no clear D. Trimming stripped 4 bases from V and 5 bases from J, with 14 bases between. The CDR3 is made up of 14 amino acids. Germline V lookup: CDR1 MGHDK, CDR2 SYGVNS. The DNA for the CDR3 is TGTGCCAGCAGTGTTCCCCGATTGGGTGAGACCCAGTACTTC. Translated, it gives CASSVPRLGETQYF.

The rearrangement joins TRBV15 to TRBJ1-5; D ambiguous. Germline V CDR1 and CDR2: LNHNV, YYDKDF (reference sequence). V shed 0 bases and J shed 4 bases, with 7 bases lying between them. This CDR3 is 14 amino acids long. CDR3 DNA sequence: TGTGCCACCAGCAGAGAGACGGTAAATCAGCCCCAGCATTTT. Amino acids: CATSRETVNQPQHF.

The rearrangement uses TRBV7-8 and TRBJ1-6, with 10 positions matching TRBD1. V was pared by 3 bases and J by 7 bases, with 6 bases of the junction left unmatched. CDR3 size: 16 residues. Germline assignment: CDR1 SGHVS and CDR2 FQNEAQ. The CDR3 here is CASSFLSGQGNSPLHF. Here the CDR3 DNA reads TGTGCCAGCAGCTTCCTATCGGGACAGGGGAATTCACCCCTCCACTTT.

The V gene is TRBV6-5, the J gene TRBJ1-1; D not certain. The length of the CDR3 is 12 residues. Germline CDR1 is MNHEY and CDR2 is SVGAGI. The V end was cut by 4 bases, the J end by 4 bases, with 7 bases between. The CDR3 spells CASSLRPTEAFF. The CDR3 region has the DNA TGTGCCAGCAGTTTACGTCCCACTGAAGCTTTCTTT.

As concerns this clone: A junction end diverges from the germline sequence, so it may reflect a read error. The V and J genes are TRBV5-6 and TRBJ2-1, with no clear D. This CDR3 region has 14 residues. Per germline, CDR1 SGHDT and CDR2 YYEEEE. CDR3: CASSLDLRNNEQFF. Written as DNA, the CDR3 is TGTGCCAGCAGTTTGGACCTTAGGAACAATGAGCAGTTCTTC.

The V gene is TRBV5-1, the J gene TRBJ2-1, with D uncertain. Looked up from germline, CDR1 is SGHRS and CDR2 is YFSETQ. Trimming removed 0 bases from V and 3 bases from J, with 7 bases in between. The CDR3 sequence is 14 residues long. The CDR3, as DNA: TGCGCCAGCAGCTTGGGCGGCTTCTACAATGAGCAGTTCTTC. Translated: CASSLGGFYNEQFF.

The chain employs TRBV5-5 and TRBJ2-5; 10 bases fit TRBD1. CDR3 size: 15 residues. The germline V gene encodes CDR1 SGHKS and CDR2 YYEKEE (reference sequence). V was clipped by 4 bases and J by 2 bases; unmatched bases: 5. The CDR3 loop reads CASSARTGGQETQYF. The CDR3 nucleotides are TGTGCCAGCAGCGCAAGGACAGGGGGGCAAGAGACCCAGTACTTC.

The J gene is TRBJ1-2, the V gene TRBV9; D call uncertain. The CDR3 extends over 13 amino acids. The V end lost 0 bases, the J end lost 2 bases, and 5 bases lay between the germline ends. Germline CDR1 is SGDLS and CDR2 is YYNGEE. The CDR3 loop is CASSVGLNYGYTF. The CDR3 DNA follows: TGTGCCAGCAGCGTAGGTCTAAACTATGGCTACACCTTC.

CDR3 in DNA: TGCGCCAGCAGCCAAGTTTGGGGGGGTAACTATGGCTACACCTTC. Its translation: CASSQVWGGNYGYTF. V and J are TRBV4-3 and TRBJ1-2, with D perhaps TRBD1 (5 bases). V was clipped by 1 base and J by 1 base, with 10 bases between them. Per the germline V gene, CDR1 is LGHNA and CDR2 is YSLEER. CDR3 length equals 15 residues.

This chain uses TRBV9 with TRBJ1-4; a weak D match, TRBD1 (5 bases). This CDR3 comprises 14 residues. Trimming removed 3 bases at V and 4 bases at J, with 10 bases between. CDR1 and CDR2 from the germline V gene are SGDLS and YYNGEE. As DNA, the CDR3 is TGTGCCAGCAGCGAGACAGTGATTAATGAAAAACTGTTTTTT. Protein product: CASSETVINEKLFF.

The V and J genes are TRBV18 and TRBJ2-1, with 9 bases matching TRBD1. V was clipped by 4 bases and J by 3 bases; unmatched bases: 4. The germline CDR1 and CDR2 sequences are KGHSH and LQKENI. The length of the CDR3 is 15 residues. The CDR3 sequence: CASSQQGALYNEQFF. In DNA form, the CDR3 reads TGTGCCAGCTCACAACAGGGGGCCCTCTACAATGAGCAGTTCTTC.

The chain joins TRBV30 to TRBJ2-7, with TRBD1 identical over 9 bases. The CDR3 runs 13 residues. The J segment lost 11 bases and the V segment lost 5 bases, leaving 13 bases of the junction unmatched. Germline V gene lookup returns CDR1 GTSNPN and CDR2 SVGIG (reference sequence). The DNA of the CDR3 is TGTGCCTGGTCCACAGGGGGCGCGGAAGGGGAGTACTTC. Encoded protein: CAWSTGGAEGEYF.

The CDR3 bases are TGTGCCAGCTCACCACTGACGTCAAGGGATTCACCCCTCCACTTT. Its protein product is CASSPLTSRDSPLHF. The rearrangement uses TRBV18 and TRBJ1-6, with D unresolved. CDR3 length equals 15 residues. V was shortened by 1 base and J by 8 bases, with 12 bases between the two germline ends. Germline assignment: CDR1 KGHSH and CDR2 LQKENI.

The chain uses TRBV4-3 and TRBJ2-7; D is unresolved. Per the germline V gene, CDR1 is LGHNA and CDR2 is YSLEER. Deletions cut 1 base from V and 2 bases from J, with 12 bases between. The CDR3 length is 15 residues. CDR3 DNA: TGCGCCAGCAGCCAAGTTTACAGCGCAACCTACGAGCAGTACTTC. Amino acids: CASSQVYSATYEQYF.

V usage is TRBV18 and J usage is TRBJ1-1, with D possibly matching TRBD1 (5 bases). CDR3 size: 12 residues. V lost 10 bases and J 4 bases, leaving 13 bases between the germline ends. Per germline, CDR1 KGHSH and CDR2 LQKENI. CDR3 sequence (DNA): TGTGCCACCTCCCCTGGGGGCACTGAAGCTTTCTTT. Protein: CATSPGGTEAFF. Complete variable domain (other parts from reference TRBV18 and TRBJ1-1): NAGVMQNPRHLVRRRGQEARLRCSPMKGHSHVYWYRQLPEEGLKFMVYLQKENIIDESGMPKERFSAEFPKEGPSILRIQQVVRGDSAAYFCATSPGGTEAFFGQGTRLTVV.

This chain connects TRBV12-3 or TRBV12-4 to TRBJ2-3; D gene ambiguous. The CDR3 has 12 residues. Deletions cut 3 bases from V and 6 bases from J, with 7 bases between. The CDR3 loop is CASSLARDTQYF. In DNA, the CDR3 is TGTGCCAGCAGTTTGGCGAGGGATACGCAGTATTTT.

The CDR3 loop is CASSQDRLAYGYTF. The CDR3 nucleotides read TGCGCCAGCAGCCAAGACAGATTGGCGTATGGCTACACCTTC. The genes are TRBV4-1 and TRBJ1-2; unclear D gene. V lost 0 bases and J lost 5, with 10 bases in between. The CDR3 is 14 residues long. Germline V gene sequence: CDR1 MGHRA, CDR2 YSYEKL.

This rearrangement joins TRBV9 to TRBJ2-3; D is undetermined. CDR3 size: 13 residues. V was pared by 0 bases and J by 5 bases, with 7 bases between. Looked up from germline, CDR1 is SGDLS and CDR2 is YYNGEE. For the CDR3, the DNA is TGTGCCAGCAGCGTAGGAGCGATAGATACGCAGTATTTT. Protein product: CASSVGAIDTQYF. The full variable domain, in which reference TRBV9 and TRBJ2-3 provide the parts outside the CDR3, is DSGVTQTPKHLITATGQRVTLRCSPRSGDLSVYWYQQSLDQGLQFLIQYYNGEERAKGNILERFSAQQFPDLHSELNLSSLELGDSALYFCASSVGAIDTQYFGPGTRLTVL.

This sequence joins TRBV9 and TRBJ1-1; TRBD1 is a possible D gene (5 bases). The V end lost 4 bases, the J end lost 8 bases, and 15 bases lay between the germline ends. The germline CDR1 and CDR2 sequences are SGDLS and YYNGEE. CDR3 length equals 13 residues. DNA of the CDR3: TGTGCCAGCAGCCCCTTGGTGGGGGGGGAAGCTTTCTTT. It specifies CASSPLVGGEAFF.

The chain recombines TRBV7-9 with TRBJ1-4; 7 nucleotides line up with TRBD1. Germline V gene sequence: CDR1 SEHNR, CDR2 FQNEAQ (reference sequence). The CDR3 runs 14 residues. Unmatched junction bases numbered 0, after V lost 5 bases and J lost 0 bases. This CDR3 is CASSDRATNEKLFF. As DNA, the CDR3 is TGTGCCAGCAGCGACAGGGCAACTAATGAAAAACTGTTTTTT.

This chain joins TRBV12-3 or TRBV12-4 and TRBJ2-7, with unresolved D. The V and J ends lost 2 bases and 3 bases respectively, with 8 bases between them. CDR3 size: 13 residues. The chain's CDR3 is CASSLWSFYEQYF. The CDR3 DNA reads TGTGCCAGCAGTTTATGGAGCTTCTACGAGCAGTACTTC.

V usage is TRBV13 and J usage is TRBJ2-7, with TRBD2 matching 8 bases. CDR3 size: 15 residues. The V gene end was trimmed by 5 bases and the J gene end by 5 bases; junction bases not matched to a gene: 11. From germline, CDR1 is PRHDT and CDR2 FYEKMQ (reference sequence). Written as DNA, the CDR3 is TGTGCCAGCAGCCTTCGGACTAGCAGGCCGCACGAGCAGTACTTC. Translation gives CASSLRTSRPHEQYF.

The V gene is TRBV20-1, the J gene TRBJ2-7; D call uncertain. Looked up from germline, CDR1 is DFQATT and CDR2 is SNEGSKA (reference sequence). The ends were cut back, 3 bases at V and 2 bases at J, with 5 bases in the middle. The CDR3 has 11 residues. CDR3 region: CSASGTYEQYF. The CDR3 DNA reads as TGCAGTGCTAGCGGAACCTACGAGCAGTACTTC.